This T cell receptor beta chain was recovered during a study of blood T cell repertoires in COVID-19. Overall study: Sample material is recorded as cDNA or gDNA derived from T cells, B-cell-depleted T cells, or PBMCs.

V dropped 4 bases and J dropped 0 bases, with 13 bases sitting between them. CDR3 size: 15 residues. The germline V gene has CDR1 SGHRS and CDR2 YFSETQ. Original handling: Estimates of nucleated cell counts were drawn from the amplification of reference gene primers. TCRdb's table, derived via immunoSEQ multiplex PCR, lists solely in-frame clones and lacks some. V and J calls and clone size follow that table, whereas D and trimming were derived from the DNA. The repertoire holds a few hundred thousand clones, with about 87% as singletons. The age range of participants was about 18 to 100 years, with residence in about two dozen US areas. Researchers sorted participants into cohorts using their self-reported clinical history.

The specimen was PBMCs or T cells enriched from blood (not recorded which). The chain carries TRBV5-1 and TRBJ1-1, with D tentatively TRBD1 (5 bases). This clonotype was obtained from a woman aged 40-49 years with acute COVID-19. Here the CDR3 DNA reads TGCGCCAGCAGCGGCCCTGACAGCCTGAACACTGAAGCTTTCTTT. It codes for CASSGPDSLNTEAFF.